One sample yielded the 14 T cell receptor beta chains listed below, sequenced in a study of read filtering for tumor transcriptome and immune sequencing. The library was built from around 0.4 ug RNA with molecular barcoded adaptors for alpha/delta and beta/gamma chains. TCRdb analysed the reads with MiXCR anew, one entry per CDR3 protein. The repertoire holds about 48,000 distinct CDR3 sequences, with roughly a fifth as singletons. Sequences were obtained from a population of CD138-negative cells sorted from bone marrow. The receptor source for this set is a donor at least 40 years old with multiple myeloma.

In its sample, this clonotype was seen many times. V gene TRBV6-5 combines with J gene TRBJ2-7, with D unresolved. There are 11 residues in the CDR3. Looked up from germline, CDR1 is MNHEY and CDR2 is SVGAGI. V was trimmed by 7 bases and J by 6 bases, leaving 10 bases between them. The CDR3 spells CASKEPPEQYF. The CDR3 DNA is TGTGCCAGCAAGGAACCTCCCGAGCAGTACTTC.

This clonotype was seen many times. V and J are TRBV20-1 and TRBJ2-7; a weak D match, TRBD2 (6 bases). Germline CDR1 reads DFQATT; CDR2 reads SNEGSKA (reference sequence). This CDR3 comprises 14 residues. The ends were cut back, 3 bases at V and 2 bases at J, with 14 bases in the middle. CDR3 amino acids: CSARFWEAPYEQYF. The CDR3 DNA sequence: TGCAGTGCTAGGTTCTGGGAGGCCCCCTACGAGCAGTACTTC.

Ten or more counts support this clonotype. CDR3 region: CASSSTRGSYNEQFF. The CDR3, as DNA: TGTGCCAGCAGCTCCACCCGCGGCTCCTACAATGAGCAGTTCTTC. This rearrangement joins TRBV7-2 to TRBJ2-1; D is unresolved. The CDR3 has 15 residues. Germline values: CDR1 SGHTA, CDR2 FQGNSA. V was clipped by 4 bases and J by 0 bases, with 10 bases between them.

This clonotype was counted at least ten times. The chain combines TRBV2 with TRBJ2-3; 7 nucleotides align to TRBD1. The CDR3 has 13 amino acids. V lost 10 bases to trimming and J lost 2 bases; unmatched junction nucleotides: 6. Looked up from germline, CDR1 is SNHLY and CDR2 is FYNNEI. In DNA, the CDR3 is TGTGCCACGCAAGGGACAGACACAGATACGCAGTATTTT. It codes for CATQGTDTDTQYF.

Comments on this clonotype: Being one base from a much bigger clone, this may be a read error. This sequence joins TRBV19 and TRBJ1-1, with 7 bases lining up with TRBD1. The CDR3 consists of 14 residues. Looked up from germline, CDR1 is LNHDA and CDR2 is SQIVND (reference sequence). In nucleotides, the CDR3 is TGTGCCGGTAGTATCGGACAGGAGAACACTGAAGCTTTCTTT. Translation: CAGSIGQENTEAFF.

This clonotype was observed a few times. This chain joins TRBV7-9 and TRBJ2-3, with D hard to call. Germline values: CDR1 SEHNR, CDR2 FQNEAQ (reference sequence). The CDR3 totals 11 residues. V lost 5 bases and J 6 bases, leaving 6 bases between the germline ends. CDR3 residues: CASSQGDTQYF. The CDR3 bases are TGTGCCAGCAGCCAAGGGGATACGCAGTATTTT.

Ten or more counts support this clonotype. For the CDR3, the DNA is TGTGCCAGCAGTTTCCCAGGGGGCTCGGATGAAACAGATACGCAGTATTTT. Translation gives CASSFPGGSDETDTQYF. The chain joins TRBV28 to TRBJ2-3; TRBD1 agrees at 8 bases. Germline CDR1 MDHEN, CDR2 SYDVKM. There are 17 residues in the CDR3. The J segment lost 3 bases and the V segment lost 3 bases, leaving 11 bases of the junction unmatched.

In regard to this clonotype: A much larger clonotype is one base distant, so this may be a read error. V usage is TRBV6-2 or TRBV6-3 and J usage is TRBJ2-7, with D perhaps given as TRBD1 or TRBD2 (5 bases each). CDR3 length: 12 residues. Germline V gene lookup returns CDR1 MNHEY and CDR2 SVGEGT. Trimming took 4 bases from V and 6 from J, leaving 10 bases between them. CDR3 residues: CASSWDGSEQYF. CDR3 DNA: TGTGCCAGCAGTTGGGACGGCTCCGAGCAGTACTTC.

This clonotype was detected many times. This sequence joins TRBV12-3 or TRBV12-4 and TRBJ1-1; TRBD1 matches 9 bases. V was pared by 4 bases and J by 5 bases, with 11 bases of the junction left unmatched. The CDR3 totals 16 residues. Written as DNA, the CDR3 is TGTGCCAGCAGTTATTTGGTCGGGGACAGGGCAACTGAAGCTTTCTTT. This codes for CASSYLVGDRATEAFF.

This clonotype was counted only a few times. This chain uses TRBV19 with TRBJ2-5; TRBD2 matches at 8 bases. The germline V gene has CDR1 LNHDA and CDR2 SQIVND (reference sequence). The CDR3 sequence is 16 residues long. V lost 5 bases to trimming and J lost 4 bases; unmatched junction nucleotides: 12. CDR3: CASSYLMTSARETQYF. The CDR3 DNA reads TGTGCCAGTAGTTATCTGATGACTAGCGCCAGAGAGACCCAGTACTTC. Full variable domain (remainder filled in from reference TRBV19 and TRBJ2-5): DGGITQSPKYLFRKEGQNVTLSCEQNLNHDAMYWYRQDPGQGLRLIYYSQIVNDFQKGDIAEGYSVSREKKESFPLTVTSAQKNPTAFYLCASSYLMTSARETQYFGPGTRLLVL.

This clonotype was observed many times. This rearrangement joins TRBV12-3 or TRBV12-4 to TRBJ1-2; D is possibly TRBD1 (6 bases). This CDR3 spans 13 amino acids. Trimming took off 6 bases at V and 8 bases at J, with 16 bases between the two ends. CDR3 bases: TGTGCCAGCAGCCTCTGGACAGCACGAGGCTACACCTTC. It codes for CASSLWTARGYTF.

This clonotype was found many times. The chain joins TRBV15 to TRBJ2-2, with D perhaps assigned TRBD1 or TRBD2 (5 bases each). Germline V CDR1 and CDR2: LNHNV, YYDKDF (reference sequence). The CDR3 sequence is 15 residues long. Trimming left V 0 bases short and J 5 bases short, with 10 bases between. The CDR3, as DNA: TGTGCCACCAGCAGAGATGGGGGAAGGACCGGGGAGCTGTTTTTT. Protein sequence: CATSRDGGRTGELFF.

To note about this clonotype: One base away lies a much larger clone, so this may be a sequencing read error. The chain links TRBV18 to TRBJ1-1, with TRBD1 as a possible D gene (5 bases). Germline loops: CDR1 KGHSH, CDR2 LQKENI. The CDR3 covers 12 residues. V was shortened by 6 bases and J by 11 bases, with 16 bases between the two germline ends. CDR3 DNA sequence: TGTGCCAGCTCGCCAGGGAGATGGCTGGCTTTCTTT. This encodes CASSPGRWLAFF.

The table lists this clonotype with a few counts. The chain uses TRBV29-1 and TRBJ2-5; either TRBD1 or TRBD2 may supply D (5 bases each). V shed 7 bases and J shed 7 bases, with 22 bases lying between them. The CDR3 has 14 residues. Germline CDR1 and CDR2: SQVTM and ANQGSEA. CDR3 in DNA: TGCAGCGCACCTCCGGGGCCTAGAGGAGGGACCCAGTACTTC. Translation gives CSAPPGPRGGTQYF.